This TCR beta chain was obtained from a study of Graves' ophthalmopathy and Graves' hyperthyroidism. Sampling around 10 ml of fresh peripheral blood provided the PBMCs. Germline V CDR1 and CDR2: SGHTA, FQGNSA. Trimming cost V 5 bases and J 7 bases; bases outside gene matches: 11. This CDR3 is built from 16 residues. Worth noting for this clonotype: The antigen is not known.

Broader study findings: Most expanded clonotypes in thyroid above 0.001 frequency also showed up in blood.

Amplified material comprised TCR beta CDR3 regions derived from RNA transcripts. First-round RT-PCR with HTBI primers preceded a second-round multiplex PCR. TCRdb ran MiXCR on the multiplex PCR reads and lists one entry per CDR3 protein. The sample yields 660,000 or so distinct CDR3 sequences, just over 40% seen once. The chain recombines TRBV7-2 with TRBJ1-6; 7 positions agree with TRBD1. This clonotype was obtained from an adult man with Graves' ophthalmopathy. The sample taken for sequencing was peripheral blood. DNA of the CDR3: TGTGCCAGCAGCAAAGCCAGGACAGGTGGCAATTCACCCCTCCACTTT. Translated: CASSKARTGGNSPLHF. The whole variable domain, remainder taken from reference TRBV7-2 and TRBJ1-6, is GAGVSQSPSNKVTEKGKDVELRCDPISGHTALYWYRQSLGQGLEFLIYFQGNSAPDKSGLPSDRFSAERTGGSVSTLTIQRTQQEDSAVYLCASSKARTGGNSPLHFGNGTRLTVT.